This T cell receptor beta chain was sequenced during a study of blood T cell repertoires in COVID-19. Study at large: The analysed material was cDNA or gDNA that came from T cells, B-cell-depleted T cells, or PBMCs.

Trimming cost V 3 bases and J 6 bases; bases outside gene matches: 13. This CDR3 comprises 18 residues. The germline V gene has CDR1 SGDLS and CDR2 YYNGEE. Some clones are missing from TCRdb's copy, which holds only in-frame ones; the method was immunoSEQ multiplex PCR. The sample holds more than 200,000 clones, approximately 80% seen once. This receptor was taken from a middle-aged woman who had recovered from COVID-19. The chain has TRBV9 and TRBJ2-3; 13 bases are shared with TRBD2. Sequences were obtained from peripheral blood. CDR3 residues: CASSEQTGTSGVVDTQYF. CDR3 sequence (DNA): TGTGCCAGCAGCGAGCAGACCGGGACTAGCGGGGTAGTGGATACGCAGTATTTT. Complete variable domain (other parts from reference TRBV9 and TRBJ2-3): DSGVTQTPKHLITATGQRVTLRCSPRSGDLSVYWYQQSLDQGLQFLIQYYNGEERAKGNILERFSAQQFPDLHSELNLSSLELGDSALYFCASSEQTGTSGVVDTQYFGPGTRLTVL.